The 5 T cell receptor beta chains reported below all come from one sample, sequenced in a study of cytomegalovirus exposure and HLA in healthy donors. PCR involved 60 Vbeta and 13 Jbeta primers. Assay used: immunoSEQ multiplex PCR; TCRdb lists only in-frame clones, some missing. The table has tens of thousands of clones, around 60% seen once. Specimen: PBMCs. The receptor source for this set is a man in his sixties in good health and CMV-seropositive.

The chain has TRBV27 and TRBJ2-7; D might be TRBD1 (5 bases). This CDR3 region has 13 residues. Germline CDR1 reads MNHEY; CDR2 reads SMNVEV (reference sequence). V was pared by 5 bases and J by 7 bases, with 15 bases between. The CDR3 reads CASSVTVSDEQYF. CDR3 coding DNA: TGTGCCAGCAGTGTGACAGTCTCGGATGAGCAGTACTTC.

This clone has just a few counts. The V gene is TRBV6-5, the J gene TRBJ2-5; possible D gene TRBD1, 6 bases. Trimming removed 10 bases at V and 5 bases at J, with 11 bases between. CDR1 is MNHEY and CDR2 is SVGAGI in the germline V gene. CDR3 length: 11 amino acids. The CDR3 DNA reads as TGTGCCACCCTGAGGGGGGAGACCCAGTACTTC. Protein: CATLRGETQYF.

The gene calls are TRBV27 and TRBJ1-1; no clear D gene. The germline CDR1 and CDR2 sequences are MNHEY and SMNVEV (reference sequence). This CDR3 comprises 14 residues. The V end lost 2 bases, the J end lost 8 bases, and 15 bases lay between the germline ends. The CDR3 region is CASSLEGGVREAFF. The CDR3 DNA reads as TGTGCCAGCAGTTTAGAGGGCGGGGTGAGGGAAGCTTTCTTT.

The chain uses TRBV11-2 and TRBJ2-1; 8 nucleotides agree with TRBD1. Germline V gene lookup returns CDR1 SGHAT and CDR2 FQNNGV. V gave up 4 bases and J gave up 6 bases; unmatched junction bases: 8. The CDR3 runs 15 residues. CDR3 DNA sequence: TGTGCCAGCAGCTCCTTACGGGACAGGCCCAATGAGCAGTTCTTC. This sequence encodes CASSSLRDRPNEQFF.

The V gene is TRBV11-1, the J gene TRBJ1-5; 8 bases map to TRBD1. This CDR3 has 15 residues. Trimming at V came to 5 bases and at J to 6 bases, leaving 9 bases not matched to a gene. The germline gives CDR1 SGHAT, CDR2 FQDESV (reference sequence). CDR3 protein: CASSPDRGYGQPQHF. CDR3 nucleotide sequence: TGTGCCAGCAGCCCCGACAGGGGCTATGGTCAGCCCCAGCATTTT.